This record concerns one T cell receptor (beta chain) sequence. This clonotype occurred many times. What antigen it recognizes has not been identified. No clone much larger than this one lies a single base away; base qualities are absent. The entry originates in a study of T cells in Graves' hyperthyroidism and ophthalmopathy (dated by TCRdb to between 2017 and 2020). Study-wide context: Peripheral blood samples were taken at initial diagnosis, before any treatment was given. According to the paper, TCR Vbeta CDR3 sequencing was carried out on approximately 140 peripheral blood samples, which came from approximately 41 ophthalmopathy, around 74 hyperthyroidism and approximately 17 progressor patients. Prospective prediction of ophthalmopathy was tested in an independent validation cohort of 18 to 20 hyperthyroidism patients and 17 patients who later progressed to ophthalmopathy. In about 6 Graves' hyperthyroidism patients, the study also compared T-cell repertoires from thyroid tissue with T-cell repertoires from blood. To identify TCR V-J signatures that set the groups apart, the researchers used a discovery cohort of 90 to 100 patients, made up of around 42 with Graves' ophthalmopathy and approximately 57 with stable Graves' hyperthyroidism. After blood sampling, hyperthyroidism patients were treated with methimazole at a starting dose of 30 mg daily, and ophthalmopathy patients were treated with high-dose intravenous methylprednisolone. The 95 to 100 discovery patients were randomly split 7:3 into training and test sets. Broader findings and caveats from the paper: A 13 V-J signature model separated ophthalmopathy from stable hyperthyroidism, with 87.88% sensitivity and around 84% specificity in cross-validation and 80%/75% in testing. Blood samples also contained most of the expanded thyroid clonotypes (frequency above 0.001), which suggests that blood repertoires may reflect thyroid immune responses. In validation, the model predicted progression to ophthalmopathy with over 60% sensitivity and about 72% specificity, a median of 6.5 months before onset. Sample size was not statistically predetermined, and investigators were not blinded to group allocation.

Stable Graves' hyperthyroidism was defined as no progression to ophthalmopathy during 18 months of follow-up. Hyperthyroidism patients were aged 18 to 65 years and newly diagnosed, with disease duration of less than 2 months. Any patient with an uncontrolled infection, another autoimmune disease, pregnancy or lactation was excluded. Diagnoses relied on clinical symptoms, serum thyroxine and TRAb, thyroid ultrasound and orbital computed tomography. PBMCs were isolated from 10 ml of fresh peripheral blood by Ficoll-Paque density gradient centrifugation. Total RNA was extracted using Trizol reagent, and RNA quality was assessed on an Agilent 2100 Bioanalyzer. The CDR3 runs 14 residues from the cysteine to the phenylalanine. Here the CDR3 DNA is all that survives: 42 bases in frame from base 1. CDR1 and CDR2 are drawn from the germline V gene: MNHNS, SASEGT. The V and J ends are trimmed by 7 bases and 0 bases, leaving 13 bases between them.

Amplification of TCR beta CDR3 regions was carried out from RNA transcripts. For the first round of RT-PCR on the TCR CDR3, the HTBI primer set was used together with the Qiagen OneStep RT-PCR kit. Libraries were constructed in a second round of multiplex PCR, after which size selection and purification were performed. Libraries were sequenced paired-end with 100 bp reads on an Illumina HiSeq2000. On the study's bioinformatics: SOAPnuke was used to process the raw data, removing reads that contained adapters or uncalled bases, had a mean Phred below 15, or lacked an exact match to the constant primer or identifier. COPE v1.2.5 was used to merge the high-quality paired reads, and each unique nucleotide sequence was defined as a clonotype. MiTCR v1.1 was used to align clonotypes to the IMGT TRBV, TRBD and TRBJ reference segments. The analysis was restricted to V-J combinations with a frequency above 0.0001, which together covered 99.2% of the repertoires. The TCS score was defined as F50 (clonal expansion) divided by E x V (chaos), with BLOSUM62-based TCRdist calculated between CDR3 peptides within each V-J. Welch's t-statistics and random forest reduced approximately 520 V-J features to 13, which were used in a naive Bayes classifier (R e1071). Clones were called with MiXCR by TCRdb after fastp trimmed the public reads at Q25, and only in-frame beta chains were retained. Rows merge per CDR3 protein into single entries with the most common DNA and genes. These V and J calls derive from TCRdb rather than the authors' analysis. The sample table holds around 290,000 distinct CDR3 sequences, of which roughly 15% were seen once. Together, the top ten hold 7.9% of the sample.

The sequence was collected from a woman between 40 and 55 years old with Graves' hyperthyroidism. The rearrangement joined TRBV6-1 to TRBJ2-7; the D gene assignment is ambiguous. Sequenced sample: blood. In nucleotides, the sequence is TGTGCCAGCAAAGTAGGTAGGGTCTCCTACGAGCAGTACTTC. Protein translation: CASKVGRVSYEQYF.